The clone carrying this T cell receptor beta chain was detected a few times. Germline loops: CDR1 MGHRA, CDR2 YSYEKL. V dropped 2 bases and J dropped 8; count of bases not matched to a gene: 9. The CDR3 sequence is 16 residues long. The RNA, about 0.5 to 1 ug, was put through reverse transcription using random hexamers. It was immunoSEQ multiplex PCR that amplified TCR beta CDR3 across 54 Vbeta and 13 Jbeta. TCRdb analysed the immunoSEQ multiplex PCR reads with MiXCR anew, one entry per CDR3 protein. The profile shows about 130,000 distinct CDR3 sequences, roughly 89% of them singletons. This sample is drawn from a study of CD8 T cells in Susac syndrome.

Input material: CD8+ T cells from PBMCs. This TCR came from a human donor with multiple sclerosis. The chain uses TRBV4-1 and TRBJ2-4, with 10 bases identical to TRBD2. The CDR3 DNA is TGCGCCAGCAGCCAACTAGCGGGAGAACCTTGGGACATTCAGTACTTC. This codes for CASSQLAGEPWDIQYF.